This passage covers 27 T cell receptor beta chains from one sample sequenced in a study of CXCR3-negative and CXCR3-positive naive CD8 T cells. The study, taken as a whole, reports: Greater hydrophobicity was found in TRB CDR3s of CXCR3-positive naive cells than of CXCR3-negative naive cells.

UMI-labeled 5' RACE TRB cDNA libraries were prepared from the cells. TCRdb re-called the 5' RACE reads; every CDR3 protein appears as one record, without DNA. This table holds about 150,000 distinct CDR3 sequences. Antigens for these TCRs are unknown. The sample comprised naive CXCR3+ CD8+ T cells from blood. Subset denoted: CD45RO-CCR7+CD27+CD95- naive CD8+ T cells expressing CXCR3 (TNR3+). Every receptor here comes from a human donor in good health. Some clones in this sample may be carry-over from other donors' samples.

V and J are TRBV29-1 and TRBJ2-7. The germline gives CDR1 SQVTM, CDR2 ANQGSEA. The CDR3 totals 11 residues. The CDR3 region is CSVYGSGEQYF.

CDR3 amino acids: CASSPPEAWSTGELFF. V usage is TRBV27 and J usage is TRBJ2-2. This CDR3 spans 16 amino acids. Per the germline V gene, CDR1 is MNHEY and CDR2 is SMNVEV (reference sequence).

The CDR3 sequence is CASSLFVQNTGELFF. The rearrangement joins TRBV28 to TRBJ2-2. From germline, CDR1 is MDHEN and CDR2 SYDVKM. The CDR3 contains 15 residues.

This rearrangement joins TRBV13 to TRBJ2-7; TCRdb reports TRBD2, a call that lacks DNA to check it against. Germline V gene lookup returns CDR1 PRHDT and CDR2 FYEKMQ (reference sequence). The CDR3 has 18 residues. The chain's CDR3 is CASSGPSEGAATSYEQYF.

CDR3 amino acids: CASSSPDTHSYNEQFF. The gene calls are TRBV7-3 and TRBJ2-1. Germline CDR1 reads SGHTA; CDR2 reads FQGTGA. The CDR3 length is 16 residues.

The rearrangement joins TRBV12-3 or TRBV12-4 to TRBJ2-3; lacking DNA, the TRBD2 call made by TCRdb goes unchecked. The CDR3 length is 18 residues. CDR3 region: CASMGGAGGRLGTDTQYF.

V gene TRBV20-1 combines with J gene TRBJ1-2; TCRdb proposes TRBD1, but this gene call is untestable without DNA. This CDR3 comprises 14 residues. The germline CDR1 and CDR2 sequences are DFQATT and SNEGSKA (reference sequence). CDR3 amino acids: CSAPTGAANYGYTF.

This chain uses TRBV29-1 with TRBJ1-1. This CDR3 is built from 13 residues. The V gene's germline CDR1 is SQVTM and CDR2 ANQGSEA. CDR3 amino acids: CSVLIDGHTEAFF. Combining the CDR3 with reference TRBV29-1 and TRBJ1-1 gives the whole variable domain SAVISQKPSRDICQRGTSLTIQCQVDSQVTMMFWYRQQPGQSLTLIATANQGSEATYESGFVIDKFPISRPNLTFSTLTVSNMSPEDSSIYLCSVLIDGHTEAFFGQGTRLTVV.

The chain couples TRBV27 to TRBJ2-3; TCRdb reports TRBD1, a call that lacks DNA to check it against. The CDR3 totals 16 residues. Germline CDR1 MNHEY, CDR2 SMNVEV (reference sequence). CDR3 in amino acids: CASRTGGLSSTDTQYF.

The chain carries TRBV7-9 and TRBJ2-7; TCRdb reports TRBD2, a call that lacks DNA to check it against. CDR3 size: 17 residues. The V gene's germline CDR1 is SEHNR and CDR2 FQNEAQ (reference sequence). This chain's CDR3 is CASSLGTSGRADYEQYF.

CDR3 amino acids: CASSEFSNQPQHF. The chain is built from TRBV27 and TRBJ1-5. The CDR3 sequence is 13 residues long. The germline gives CDR1 MNHEY, CDR2 SMNVEV (reference sequence).

V and J are TRBV5-1 and TRBJ2-3; without DNA, the TCRdb call of TRBD2 cannot be checked. This CDR3 region has 18 residues. Germline lookup yields CDR1 SGHRS and CDR2 YFSETQ. CDR3: CASSLAGDSISSTDTQYF.

The J gene is TRBJ2-1, the V gene TRBV10-2; TCRdb selects TRBD1, and the lack of DNA leaves this call unchecked. CDR3 size: 11 residues. Germline V lookup: CDR1 WSHSY, CDR2 SAAADI. CDR3: CASRRGLEQFF.

The rearrangement links TRBV28 to TRBJ2-1; TCRdb's D call of TRBD1 is untestable without DNA. CDR3 size: 15 residues. The germline V gene has CDR1 MDHEN and CDR2 SYDVKM. The chain's CDR3 is CASSFRGTSYNEQFF.

V and J are TRBV4-3 and TRBJ2-7; the D call from TCRdb, TRBD2, cannot be confirmed without DNA. CDR1 LGHNA and CDR2 YSLEER come from the germline V gene. CDR3 length equals 16 residues. CDR3 in amino acids: CASSQDAGVGTYEQYF.

The chain couples TRBV12-3 or TRBV12-4 to TRBJ2-2; TCRdb indicates TRBD2, and absent DNA this call remains unverified. This CDR3 contains 17 residues. CDR3 in amino acids: CASSLWTSGGSTGELFF.

The chain employs TRBV12-3 or TRBV12-4 and TRBJ1-3. This CDR3 region has 15 residues. CDR3 protein: CASSLGGLLGNTIYF.

The genes are TRBV29-1 and TRBJ2-7; TCRdb gives TRBD1 as the D gene, but with no DNA this cannot be confirmed. This CDR3 is built from 13 residues. CDR1 is SQVTM and CDR2 is ANQGSEA in the germline V gene. The CDR3 here is CSVTGQGIYEQYF.

The chain has TRBV7-2 and TRBJ1-6; TCRdb's assignment of TRBD1 cannot be checked, as there is no DNA. This CDR3 is built from 14 residues. The V gene's germline CDR1 is SGHTA and CDR2 FQGNSA. The chain's CDR3 is CASSFGTGASPLHF. Based on the CDR3 plus reference TRBV7-2 and TRBJ1-6, the full variable domain is GAGVSQSPSNKVTEKGKDVELRCDPISGHTALYWYRQSLGQGLEFLIYFQGNSAPDKSGLPSDRFSAERTGGSVSTLTIQRTQQEDSAVYLCASSFGTGASPLHFGNGTRLTVT.

The chain combines TRBV15 with TRBJ2-1; TCRdb gives TRBD2 as the D gene, but with no DNA this cannot be confirmed. This CDR3 contains 18 residues. The germline V gene encodes CDR1 LNHNV and CDR2 YYDKDF (reference sequence). CDR3 region: CATAQGGATSALYNEQFF.

V and J are TRBV11-2 and TRBJ2-6; the TCRdb call, TRBD1, lacks DNA for checking. This CDR3 has 18 amino acids. Per the germline V gene, CDR1 is SGHAT and CDR2 is FQNNGV. CDR3 in amino acids: CASSLPGQGDSGANVLTF.

The J gene is TRBJ1-2, the V gene TRBV28. Germline V lookup: CDR1 MDHEN, CDR2 SYDVKM. This CDR3 has 12 residues. The CDR3 sequence: CASSSGIYGYTF.

The rearrangement uses TRBV28 and TRBJ2-7; TCRdb reports TRBD2, a call that lacks DNA to check it against. Germline CDR1 and CDR2: MDHEN and SYDVKM. The CDR3 loop spans 13 amino acids. The CDR3 sequence is CASNGRTNYEQYF.

V gene TRBV19 combines with J gene TRBJ2-3. CDR3 length: 14 amino acids. The germline V gene has CDR1 LNHDA and CDR2 SQIVND (reference sequence). The CDR3 reads CASSWYFNGDTQYF.

The rearrangement links TRBV5-1 to TRBJ1-1. The CDR3 is made up of 12 amino acids. Germline V gene sequence: CDR1 SGHRS, CDR2 YFSETQ. The CDR3 loop is CASRAGNTEAFF. The full variable domain, in which reference TRBV5-1 and TRBJ1-1 provide the parts outside the CDR3, is KAGVTQTPRYLIKTRGQQVTLSCSPISGHRSVSWYQQTPGQGLQFLFEYFSETQRNKGNFPGRFSGRQFSNSRSEMNVSTLELGDSALYLCASRAGNTEAFFGQGTRLTVV.

CDR3 protein: CSVEGLAGDGETQYF. The chain has TRBV29-1 and TRBJ2-5; TCRdb lists TRBD2, though no DNA is available to test this call. The length of the CDR3 is 15 residues. Germline-derived CDR1 and CDR2 are SQVTM and ANQGSEA.

The chain uses TRBV25-1 and TRBJ2-3; TCRdb selects TRBD2, and the lack of DNA leaves this call unchecked. The length of the CDR3 is 16 residues. Looked up from germline, CDR1 is MGHDK and CDR2 is SYGVNS. The CDR3 sequence: CASSGANGASTDTQYF.